These 30 T cell receptor beta chains came from one sample sequenced in a study of regulatory T cells in long-lasting Graves disease (dated by TCRdb to the early 2020s). The label giving this sample's time point can be read as: persistent/refractory GD, antithyroid drugs over 5 years with positive TRAb. For both TCR sequencing and RNA sequencing, RNA was extracted from PBMCs in TRIzol. Receptor amplification or capture employed multiplex PCR. The listed sequencing device is Illumina HiSeq 4000. To build TCR beta libraries, CDR3 regions were amplified by Arm-PCR using iRepertoire HTBI primers. The public reads were reprocessed in TCRdb via fastp at Q25 and MiXCR, keeping in-frame beta chains. Rows are unified per CDR3 protein, each entry keeping the most common DNA and genes. A total of fewer than 450,000 distinct CDR3 sequences appear in this sample, 23% of them only once. Of the sample, about 26% falls within the top ten clones.

This specimen consisted of peripheral blood mononuclear cells (PBMCs), obtained when the disease was refractory, from a patient treated with antithyroid drugs. The receptors here all came from a female donor with Graves disease.

This sequence joins TRBV7-9 and TRBJ2-5, with TRBD2 identical over 7 bases. The V gene end was trimmed by 5 bases and the J gene end by 9 bases; junction bases not matched to a gene: 12. The CDR3 contains 14 residues. In germline, CDR1 is SEHNR, CDR2 FQNEAQ (reference sequence). CDR3 residues: CASSKGLPPSSQYF. The CDR3, as DNA: TGTGCCAGCAGCAAGGGACTACCCCCTTCGTCCCAGTACTTC. The full variable domain, completed using reference TRBV7-9 and TRBJ2-5, is DTGVSQNPRHKITKRGQNVTFRCDPISEHNRLYWYRQTLGQGPEFLTYFQNEAQLEKSRLLSDRFSAERPKGSFSTLEIQRTEQGDSAMYLCASSKGLPPSSQYFGPGTRLLVL.

The genes are TRBV7-9 and TRBJ2-1; 9 bases align to TRBD1. This CDR3 has 15 residues. V shed 4 bases and J 8 bases; nucleotides not matched to a gene: 9. CDR1 SEHNR and CDR2 FQNEAQ come from the germline V gene (reference sequence). CDR3 sequence reads: CASSWTGQGRDEQFF. For the CDR3, the DNA is TGTGCCAGCAGCTGGACGGGACAGGGTAGAGATGAGCAGTTCTTC.

The V and J genes are TRBV10-3 and TRBJ2-4; maybe TRBD2 (6 bases). The V end lost 0 bases, the J end lost 7 bases, and 13 bases lay between the germline ends. CDR1 is ENHRY and CDR2 is SYGVKD in the germline V gene. This CDR3 is built from 15 residues. CDR3: CAISESEGSGNIQYF. As DNA, the CDR3 is TGTGCCATCAGTGAGTCGGAGGGGAGTGGGAACATTCAGTACTTC.

This clonotype was seen a few times. The V gene is TRBV6-1, the J gene TRBJ2-7; D possibly matches TRBD1 or TRBD2 (6 bases each). The V and J ends lost 8 bases and 2 bases respectively, with 22 bases between them. The CDR3 contains 16 residues. Germline assignment: CDR1 MNHNS and CDR2 SASEGT. The CDR3 DNA sequence: TGTGCCAGCGGGCGGGGTGGGGGCAGGCTAACCTACGAGCAGTACTTC. Amino acids: CASGRGGGRLTYEQYF.

This rearrangement joins TRBV27 to TRBJ1-2, with 8 bases aligning to TRBD1. This CDR3 has 14 residues. With V trimmed by 6 bases and J by 4 bases, 7 bases remained unmatched. Looked up from germline, CDR1 is MNHEY and CDR2 is SMNVEV (reference sequence). Here the CDR3 reads CASSGTGLGYGYTF. The CDR3 coding sequence is TGTGCCAGCAGCGGGACAGGCCTTGGCTATGGCTACACCTTC.

This clonotype was seen a few times. V usage is TRBV9 and J usage is TRBJ1-1; TRBD1 might be the D (5 bases). Germline V gives CDR1 SGDLS, CDR2 YYNGEE. The CDR3 extends over 15 amino acids. The V and J ends lost 4 bases and 4 bases respectively, with 17 bases between them. CDR3 bases: TGTGCCAGCAGCCCCCTGGGGGGGGAGGGCACTGAAGCTTTCTTT. Translated, it gives CASSPLGGEGTEAFF.

This clonotype occurred many times. The V call is TRBV20-1, the J call TRBJ2-5, with TRBD2 matching over 12 bases. The germline V gene has CDR1 DFQATT and CDR2 SNEGSKA (reference sequence). The J segment lost 5 bases and the V segment lost 7 bases, leaving 14 bases of the junction unmatched. CDR3 length: 16 amino acids. The CDR3, as DNA: TGCAGTGGTAAAGGACCGGGACTAGCGGGTCGGGAGACCCAGTACTTC. Amino acids: CSGKGPGLAGRETQYF.

CDR3 coding DNA: TGTGCCTGGAGTCCCGGTGGGTCATCCTACGAGCAGTACTTC. This codes for CAWSPGGSSYEQYF. The chain joins TRBV30 to TRBJ2-7; D uncertain. V shed 2 bases and J shed 1 base, with 12 bases lying between them. This CDR3 has 14 amino acids. Germline CDR1 GTSNPN, CDR2 SVGIG (reference sequence).

This clonotype was recorded many times. The rearrangement links TRBV2 to TRBJ2-5; tentative D call: TRBD1 (6 bases). The CDR3 has 15 amino acids. Germline CDR1 is SNHLY and CDR2 is FYNNEI. The germline V and J ends were trimmed by 9 bases and 1 base, with 18 bases remaining between them. In DNA, the CDR3 is TGTGCCAGTCTTCGAACAGGGATTCTCCAAGAGACCCAGTACTTC. Amino acid sequence: CASLRTGILQETQYF.

This chain links TRBV7-3 with TRBJ2-3; D assignment may be TRBD1 or TRBD2 (5 bases each). Germline loops: CDR1 SGHTA, CDR2 FQGTGA. V was trimmed by 6 bases and J by 2 bases, leaving 15 bases between them. The CDR3 sequence is 15 residues long. The CDR3 DNA reads TGTGCCAGCAGGAGGGACCGAACTTACACAGATACGCAGTATTTT. It codes for CASRRDRTYTDTQYF.

The chain couples TRBV4-1 to TRBJ1-1; TRBD1 matches at 8 bases. J gave up 5 bases and V 3 bases, and 5 bases lay outside the gene matches. CDR1 is MGHRA, CDR2 YSYEKL, per germline. The CDR3 runs 14 residues. As DNA, the CDR3 is TGCGCCAGCAGCCACCCCGGACAGGGAACTGAAGCTTTCTTT. Protein sequence: CASSHPGQGTEAFF.

This clonotype was counted many times. The chain recombines TRBV12-3 or TRBV12-4 with TRBJ2-7; D may be TRBD1 or TRBD2 (5 bases each). Trimming left V 0 bases short and J 1 base short, with 10 bases between. The CDR3 loop spans 15 amino acids. The chain's CDR3 is CASSLAVGDSYEQYF. The DNA for the CDR3 is TGTGCCAGCAGTTTAGCCGTGGGGGATTCCTACGAGCAGTACTTC.

The chain couples TRBV18 to TRBJ2-7; D is undetermined. This CDR3 has 14 residues. V was trimmed by 3 bases and J by 3 bases, leaving 12 bases between them. Looked up from germline, CDR1 is KGHSH and CDR2 is LQKENI. CDR3 nucleotides: TGTGCCAGCTCACCGAAGGACCCGAACTACGAGCAGTACTTC. Protein: CASSPKDPNYEQYF.

Ten or more counts support this clonotype. The chain carries TRBV11-2 and TRBJ2-5; D tentatively reads TRBD1 or TRBD2 (5 bases each). This CDR3 has 15 residues. Looked up from germline, CDR1 is SGHAT and CDR2 is FQNNGV. Trimming removed 4 bases from V and 5 bases from J, with 17 bases in between. For the CDR3, the DNA is TGTGCCAGCAGCTCCTGGGGCAGGGACGAGGAGACCCAGTACTTC. Its translation: CASSSWGRDEETQYF.

The genes are TRBV6-1 and TRBJ2-7, with D possibly being TRBD1 or TRBD2 (5 bases each). V was pared by 5 bases and J by 6 bases, with 17 bases between. This CDR3 contains 14 residues. Germline V gene sequence: CDR1 MNHNS, CDR2 SASEGT. CDR3 residues: CASSKRSGPAEQYF. CDR3 coding DNA: TGTGCCAGCAGTAAAAGGTCGGGGCCGGCCGAGCAGTACTTC.

The chain recombines TRBV6-1 with TRBJ1-1; D perhaps matches TRBD1 (5 bases). V lost 5 bases, J lost 2 bases, and 9 bases lay in between. Per the germline V gene, CDR1 is MNHNS and CDR2 is SASEGT. The CDR3 covers 13 residues. The chain's CDR3 is CASSRQRNTEAFF. The CDR3 DNA reads as TGTGCCAGCAGTAGACAGAGAAACACTGAAGCTTTCTTT.

As for this clonotype: A far larger clone lies a single base away; this is likely a read error. The genes are TRBV12-3 or TRBV12-4 and TRBJ1-2, with 12 bases aligning to TRBD1. This CDR3 region has 17 residues. V dropped 8 bases and J dropped 2; count of bases not matched to a gene: 12. The CDR3 protein is CASGYAGTGGLNYGYTF. CDR3 nucleotide sequence: TGTGCCAGCGGTTACGCCGGGACAGGGGGCTTAAACTATGGCTACACCTTC.

This clonotype was found many times. DNA for the CDR3: TGCAGTGCCATGGACAGTCAGCCGGTGGCCAATCAGCCCCAGCATTTT. Its translation is CSAMDSQPVANQPQHF. The chain is built from TRBV20-1 and TRBJ1-5; tentatively, D is TRBD1 (6 bases). Germline V CDR1 and CDR2: DFQATT, SNEGSKA (reference sequence). The CDR3 sequence is 16 residues long. V lost 6 bases to trimming and J lost 3 bases, with 21 bases between them.

Ten or more counts support this clonotype. V is TRBV20-1 and J is TRBJ1-3, with 9 positions matching TRBD1. The CDR3 consists of 17 residues. J gave up 1 base and V 6 bases, and 13 bases lay outside the gene matches. Germline V CDR1 and CDR2: DFQATT, SNEGSKA (reference sequence). In DNA, the CDR3 is TGCAGTGCCGCCCGGGTCGGACAGGGGTCTTCTGGAAACACCATATATTTT. It is translated as CSAARVGQGSSGNTIYF.

This chain connects TRBV7-9 to TRBJ2-7; D could derive from TRBD1 or TRBD2 (5 bases each). V was trimmed by 2 bases and J by 1 base, leaving 18 bases between them. Germline V gene lookup returns CDR1 SEHNR and CDR2 FQNEAQ (reference sequence). The CDR3 is 17 amino acids. The CDR3 region has the DNA TGTGCCAGCAGCTTACCTAACAGAGGGGTAATTTCCTACGAGCAGTACTTC. Amino acid sequence: CASSLPNRGVISYEQYF.

V and J are TRBV29-1 and TRBJ1-2; 8 bases align to TRBD1. In germline, CDR1 is SQVTM, CDR2 ANQGSEA. V lost 7 bases and J lost 2; bases outside the gene matches: 9. CDR3 length equals 14 residues. The CDR3: CSAVDRVKNYGYTF. The CDR3 region has the DNA TGCAGCGCTGTGGACAGGGTAAAGAACTATGGCTACACCTTC.

This clonotype appeared many times. The J gene is TRBJ1-1, the V gene TRBV30; D ambiguous. Germline V gives CDR1 GTSNPN, CDR2 SVGIG (reference sequence). Trimming left V 2 bases short and J 5 bases short, with 9 bases between. The CDR3 has 12 amino acids. This CDR3 reads CAWSWMGTEAFF. In DNA, the CDR3 is TGTGCCTGGAGTTGGATGGGGACTGAAGCTTTCTTT. The full variable domain, with the rest looked up from reference TRBV30 and TRBJ1-1, is SQTIHQWPATLVQPVGSPLSLECTVEGTSNPNLYWYRQAAGRGLQLLFYSVGIGQISSEVPQNLSASRPQDRQFILSSKKLLLSDSGFYLCAWSWMGTEAFFGQGTRLTVV.

This clonotype was seen ten or more times. Written as DNA, the CDR3 is TGCAGTGCTGAACTTGGAACTAATGAAAAACTGTTTTTT. Translation gives CSAELGTNEKLFF. This chain links TRBV20-1 with TRBJ1-4; no definite D call. In germline, CDR1 is DFQATT, CDR2 SNEGSKA (reference sequence). V shed 5 bases and J shed 1 base, with 8 bases lying between them. CDR3 length equals 13 residues.

The gene calls are TRBV29-1 and TRBJ2-7; D is possibly TRBD2 (5 bases). This CDR3 region has 12 residues. Germline V lookup: CDR1 SQVTM, CDR2 ANQGSEA. CDR3 coding DNA: TGCAGTGCCGGGCTGAGAGGGATCGAGCAGTACTTC. Translating gives CSAGLRGIEQYF.

The rearrangement links TRBV19 to TRBJ2-5, with 9 bases that match TRBD1. CDR3 length: 14 residues. CDR1 and CDR2 from the germline V gene are LNHDA and SQIVND (reference sequence). The junction had 5 bases not matched to a gene; V was cut back by 4 bases and J by 5 bases. CDR3 amino acids: CASSTGQGWETQYF. The CDR3 coding sequence is TGTGCCAGTAGTACCGGACAGGGGTGGGAGACCCAGTACTTC. Based on the CDR3 plus reference TRBV19 and TRBJ2-5, the full variable domain is DGGITQSPKYLFRKEGQNVTLSCEQNLNHDAMYWYRQDPGQGLRLIYYSQIVNDFQKGDIAEGYSVSREKKESFPLTVTSAQKNPTAFYLCASSTGQGWETQYFGPGTRLLVL.

This clonotype was seen a few times. V is TRBV24-1 and J is TRBJ1-5, with unresolved D. The CDR3 runs 12 residues. Germline loops: CDR1 KGHDR, CDR2 SFDVKD. V lost 5 bases to trimming and J lost 7 bases, with 8 bases between them. The CDR3 DNA reads as TGTGCCACCAGTGTCGGAGGCCAGCCCCAGCATTTT. Translation: CATSVGGQPQHF.

At least ten counts were recorded for this clonotype. V is TRBV20-1 and J is TRBJ2-4; TRBD2 matches at 9 bases. The CDR3 covers 18 residues. Trimming cost V 4 bases and J 3 bases; bases outside gene matches: 16. CDR1 is DFQATT and CDR2 is SNEGSKA in the germline V gene (reference sequence). CDR3 residues: CSAKRPGTSLKGKNIQYF. CDR3 sequence (DNA): TGCAGTGCTAAGCGACCCGGGACTAGCCTCAAAGGCAAAAACATTCAGTACTTC.

Written as DNA, the CDR3 is TGCGCCAGCAGATCTTTCAGGGGATCTGGGGCCAACGTCCTGACTTTC. Translation: CASRSFRGSGANVLTF. The V and J genes are TRBV5-1 and TRBJ2-6; perhaps TRBD1 as D (6 bases). Germline loops: CDR1 SGHRS, CDR2 YFSETQ. The CDR3 loop spans 16 amino acids. V shed 5 bases and J shed 1 base, with 13 bases lying between them.

In the case of this clonotype: A much bigger clone sits one base away, suggesting this may be a read error. This rearrangement joins TRBV11-2 to TRBJ1-2; 7 bases agree with TRBD1. CDR1 SGHAT and CDR2 FQNNGV come from the germline V gene. The CDR3 covers 14 residues. Trimming removed 6 bases from V and 10 bases from J; junction bases left unmatched: 14. The chain's CDR3 is CASRQPDRARDYTF. DNA for the CDR3: TGTGCCAGCAGACAACCCGACAGGGCTCGAGACTACACCTTC.

The table lists this clonotype with many counts. The V gene is TRBV20-1, the J gene TRBJ1-2, with D unclear. The CDR3 sequence is 14 residues long. Deletions cut 0 bases from V and 2 bases from J, with 10 bases between. Germline CDR1 DFQATT, CDR2 SNEGSKA (reference sequence). In nucleotides, the CDR3 is TGCAGTGCTAGAGATCGCCTCTTGAACTATGGCTACACCTTC. Amino acid sequence: CSARDRLLNYGYTF.